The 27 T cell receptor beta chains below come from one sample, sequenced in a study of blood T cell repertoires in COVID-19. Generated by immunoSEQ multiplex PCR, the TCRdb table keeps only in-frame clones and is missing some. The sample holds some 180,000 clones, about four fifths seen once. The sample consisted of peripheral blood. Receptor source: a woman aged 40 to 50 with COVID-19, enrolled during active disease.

As DNA, the CDR3 is TGTGCCAGTAGGGACAGGGGGAGAGAGACCCAGTACTTC. This gives the protein CASRDRGRETQYF. The chain joins TRBV19 to TRBJ2-5; TRBD1 matches 10 bases. This CDR3 spans 13 amino acids. V lost 6 bases and J lost 4; bases outside the gene matches: 2. Germline values: CDR1 LNHDA, CDR2 SQIVND (reference sequence).

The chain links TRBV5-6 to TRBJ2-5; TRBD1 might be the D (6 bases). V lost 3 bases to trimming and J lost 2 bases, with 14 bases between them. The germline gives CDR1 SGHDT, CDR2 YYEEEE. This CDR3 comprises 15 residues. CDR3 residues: CASSWVLGTQETQYF. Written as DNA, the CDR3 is TGTGCCAGCAGCTGGGTGCTAGGGACACAAGAGACCCAGTACTTC.

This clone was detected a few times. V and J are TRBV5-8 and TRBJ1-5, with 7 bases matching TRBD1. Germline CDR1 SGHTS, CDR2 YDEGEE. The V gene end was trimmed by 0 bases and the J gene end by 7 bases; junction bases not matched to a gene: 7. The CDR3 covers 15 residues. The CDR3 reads CASSLDRGSDQPQHF. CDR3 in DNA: TGTGCCAGCAGCTTGGACAGGGGCTCGGACCAGCCCCAGCATTTT.

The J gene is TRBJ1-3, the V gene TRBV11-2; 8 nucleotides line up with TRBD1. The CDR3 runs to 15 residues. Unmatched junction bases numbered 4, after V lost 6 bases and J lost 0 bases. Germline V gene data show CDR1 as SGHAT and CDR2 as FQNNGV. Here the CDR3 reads CASRGTGISGNTIYF. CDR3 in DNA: TGTGCCAGCAGGGGGACAGGCATCTCTGGAAACACCATATATTTT.

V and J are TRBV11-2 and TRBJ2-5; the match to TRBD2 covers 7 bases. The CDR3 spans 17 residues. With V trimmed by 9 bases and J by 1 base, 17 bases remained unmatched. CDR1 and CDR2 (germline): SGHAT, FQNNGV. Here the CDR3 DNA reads TGTGCCAGTAGCCAAATGGGGGTAGCGGGCCTCCAAGAGACCCAGTACTTC. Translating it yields CASSQMGVAGLQETQYF.

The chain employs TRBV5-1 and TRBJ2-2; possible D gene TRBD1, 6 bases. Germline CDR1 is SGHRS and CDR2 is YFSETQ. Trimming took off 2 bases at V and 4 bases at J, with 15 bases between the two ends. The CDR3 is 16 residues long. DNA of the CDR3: TGCGCCAGCAGCTTCCCGGGACAAATGATCACCGGGGAGCTGTTTTTT. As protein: CASSFPGQMITGELFF.

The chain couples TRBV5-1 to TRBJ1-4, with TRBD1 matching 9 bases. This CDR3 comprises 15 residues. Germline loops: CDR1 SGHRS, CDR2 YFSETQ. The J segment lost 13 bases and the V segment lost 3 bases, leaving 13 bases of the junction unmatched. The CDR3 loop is CASSSTGQGHLGLFF. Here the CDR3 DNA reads TGCGCCAGCAGCTCAACGGGACAGGGCCATTTGGGACTGTTTTTT.

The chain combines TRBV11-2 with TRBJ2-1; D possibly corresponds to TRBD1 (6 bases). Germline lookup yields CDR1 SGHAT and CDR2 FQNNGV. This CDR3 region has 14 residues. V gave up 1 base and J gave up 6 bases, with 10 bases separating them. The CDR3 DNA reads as TGTGCCAGCAGCTTAGTCCACAGGGCCAATGAGCAGTTCTTC. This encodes CASSLVHRANEQFF.

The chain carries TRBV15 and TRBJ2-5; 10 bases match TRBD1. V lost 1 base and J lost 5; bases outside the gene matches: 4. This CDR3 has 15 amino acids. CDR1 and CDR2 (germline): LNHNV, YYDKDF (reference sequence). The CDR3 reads CATSRGQGAYETQYF. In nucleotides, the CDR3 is TGTGCCACCAGCAGAGGACAGGGGGCGTACGAGACCCAGTACTTC. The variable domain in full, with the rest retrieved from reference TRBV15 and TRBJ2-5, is DAMVIQNPRYQVTQFGKPVTLSCSQTLNHNVMYWYQQKSSQAPKLLFHYYDKDFNNEADTPDNFQSRRPNTSFCFLDIRSPGLGDTAMYLCATSRGQGAYETQYFGPGTRLLVL.

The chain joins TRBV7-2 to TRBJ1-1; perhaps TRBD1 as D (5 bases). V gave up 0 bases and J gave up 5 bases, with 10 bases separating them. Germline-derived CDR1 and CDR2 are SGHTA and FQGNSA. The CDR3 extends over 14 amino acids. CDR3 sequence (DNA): TGTGCCAGCAGCTTAGCGCCAGGGTTGACTGAAGCTTTCTTT. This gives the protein CASSLAPGLTEAFF.

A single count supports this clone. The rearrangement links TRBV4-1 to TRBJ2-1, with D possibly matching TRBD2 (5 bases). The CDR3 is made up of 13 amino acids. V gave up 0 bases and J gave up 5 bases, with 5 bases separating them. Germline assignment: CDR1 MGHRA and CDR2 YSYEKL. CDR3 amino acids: CASSQERDNEQFF. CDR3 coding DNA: TGCGCCAGCAGCCAAGAGAGGGACAATGAGCAGTTCTTC.

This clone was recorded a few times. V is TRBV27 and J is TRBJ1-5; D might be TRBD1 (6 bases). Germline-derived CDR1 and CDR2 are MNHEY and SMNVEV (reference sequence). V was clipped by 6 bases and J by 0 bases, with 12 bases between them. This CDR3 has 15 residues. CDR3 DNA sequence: TGTGCCAGCAGCCAGGACAGTTATAGCAATCAGCCCCAGCATTTT. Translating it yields CASSQDSYSNQPQHF.

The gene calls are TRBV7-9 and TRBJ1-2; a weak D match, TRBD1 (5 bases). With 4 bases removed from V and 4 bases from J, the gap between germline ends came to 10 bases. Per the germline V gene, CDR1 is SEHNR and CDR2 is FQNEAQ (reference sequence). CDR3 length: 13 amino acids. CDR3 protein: CASSSPGIYGYTF. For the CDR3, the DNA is TGTGCCAGCAGCTCCCCAGGGATCTATGGCTACACCTTC.

CDR3 nucleotides: TGTGCCAGTAGTATAGAGTCTAGCGGGGGAGGGGAGACCCAGTACTTC. As protein: CASSIESSGGGETQYF. The chain joins TRBV19 to TRBJ2-5, with 10 bases that match TRBD2. The CDR3 loop spans 16 amino acids. V shed 0 bases and J 5 bases; nucleotides not matched to a gene: 6. The V gene's germline CDR1 is LNHDA and CDR2 SQIVND (reference sequence).

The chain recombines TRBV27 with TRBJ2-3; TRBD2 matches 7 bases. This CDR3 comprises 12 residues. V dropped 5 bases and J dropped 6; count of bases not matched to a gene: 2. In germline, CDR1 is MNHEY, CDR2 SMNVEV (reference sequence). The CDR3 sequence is CASSTGGDTQYF. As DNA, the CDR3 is TGTGCCAGCAGTACCGGGGGGGATACGCAGTATTTT.

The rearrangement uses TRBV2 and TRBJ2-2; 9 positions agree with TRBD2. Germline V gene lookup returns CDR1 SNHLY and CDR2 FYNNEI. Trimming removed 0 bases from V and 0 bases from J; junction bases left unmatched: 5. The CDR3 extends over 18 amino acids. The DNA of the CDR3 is TGTGCCAGCAGTGAAGCGCGGCTAGCGGGGACGAACACCGGGGAGCTGTTTTTT. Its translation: CASSEARLAGTNTGELFF.

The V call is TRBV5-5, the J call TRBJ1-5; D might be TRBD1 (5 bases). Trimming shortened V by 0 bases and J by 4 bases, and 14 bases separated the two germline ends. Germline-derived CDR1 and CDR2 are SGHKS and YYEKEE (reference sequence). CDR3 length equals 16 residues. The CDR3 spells CASSLVVGGANQPQHF. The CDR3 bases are TGTGCCAGCAGCTTGGTCGTGGGAGGGGCAAATCAGCCCCAGCATTTT.

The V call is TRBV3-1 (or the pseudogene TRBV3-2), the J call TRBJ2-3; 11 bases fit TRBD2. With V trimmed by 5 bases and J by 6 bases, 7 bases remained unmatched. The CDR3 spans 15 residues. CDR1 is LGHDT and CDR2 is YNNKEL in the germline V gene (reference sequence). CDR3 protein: CASSSPSGRRDTQYF. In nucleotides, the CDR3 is TGTGCCAGCAGCTCCCCTAGCGGGAGGCGGGATACGCAGTATTTT.

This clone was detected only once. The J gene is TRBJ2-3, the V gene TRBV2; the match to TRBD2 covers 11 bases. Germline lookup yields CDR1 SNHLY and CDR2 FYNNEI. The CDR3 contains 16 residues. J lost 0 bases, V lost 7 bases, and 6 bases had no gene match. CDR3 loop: CASNPRLAGSTDTQYF. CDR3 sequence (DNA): TGTGCCAGCAACCCTCGACTAGCGGGGAGCACAGATACGCAGTATTTT.

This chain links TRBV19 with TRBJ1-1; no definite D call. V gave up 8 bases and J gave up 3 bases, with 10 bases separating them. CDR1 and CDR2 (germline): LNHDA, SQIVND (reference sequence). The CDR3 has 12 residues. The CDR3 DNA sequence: TGTGCCAGTTCCCGGTCTGACACTGAAGCTTTCTTT. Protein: CASSRSDTEAFF.

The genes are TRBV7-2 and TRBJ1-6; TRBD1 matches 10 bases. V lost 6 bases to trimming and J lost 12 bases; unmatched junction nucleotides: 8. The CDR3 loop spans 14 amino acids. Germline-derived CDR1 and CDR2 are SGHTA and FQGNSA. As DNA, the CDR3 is TGTGCCAGCAGATTCGGGACAGGGGCAGTACCCCTCCACTTT. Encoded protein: CASRFGTGAVPLHF. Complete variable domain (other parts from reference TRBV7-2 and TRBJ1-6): GAGVSQSPSNKVTEKGKDVELRCDPISGHTALYWYRQSLGQGLEFLIYFQGNSAPDKSGLPSDRFSAERTGGSVSTLTIQRTQQEDSAVYLCASRFGTGAVPLHFGNGTRLTVT.

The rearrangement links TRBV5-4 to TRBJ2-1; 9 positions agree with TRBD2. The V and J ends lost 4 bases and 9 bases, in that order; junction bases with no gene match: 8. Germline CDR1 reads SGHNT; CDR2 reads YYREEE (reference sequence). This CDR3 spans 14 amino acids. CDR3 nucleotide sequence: TGTGCCAGCAGCGCCGGGACTAGCTTCGGTGAGCAGTTCTTC. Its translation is CASSAGTSFGEQFF.

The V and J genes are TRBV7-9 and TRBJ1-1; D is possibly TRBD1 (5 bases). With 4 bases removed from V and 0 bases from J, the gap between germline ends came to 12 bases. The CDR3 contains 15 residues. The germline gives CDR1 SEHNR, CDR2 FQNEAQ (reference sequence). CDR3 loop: CASSYGGVLNTEAFF. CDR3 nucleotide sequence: TGTGCCAGCAGCTACGGAGGGGTTCTGAACACTGAAGCTTTCTTT.

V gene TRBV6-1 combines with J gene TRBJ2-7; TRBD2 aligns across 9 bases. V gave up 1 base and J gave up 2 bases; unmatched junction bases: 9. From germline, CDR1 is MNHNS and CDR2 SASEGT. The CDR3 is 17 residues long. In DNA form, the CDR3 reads TGTGCCAGCAGTGAAGGAGCTCTAGCGGGACCTACCTACGAGCAGTACGTC. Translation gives CASSEGALAGPTYEQYV.

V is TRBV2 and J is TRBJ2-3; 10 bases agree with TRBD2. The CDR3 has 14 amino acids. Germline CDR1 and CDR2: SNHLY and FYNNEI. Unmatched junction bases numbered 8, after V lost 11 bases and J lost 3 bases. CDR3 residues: CAVKREGVTDTQYF. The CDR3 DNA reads TGTGCCGTGAAGCGGGAGGGTGTGACAGATACGCAGTATTTT.

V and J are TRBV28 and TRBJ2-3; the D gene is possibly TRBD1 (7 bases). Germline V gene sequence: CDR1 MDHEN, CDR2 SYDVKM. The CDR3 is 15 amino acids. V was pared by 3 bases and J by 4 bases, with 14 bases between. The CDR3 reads CASSFAGGRADTQYF. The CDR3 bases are TGTGCCAGCAGTTTCGCAGGGGGGCGCGCAGATACGCAGTATTTT.

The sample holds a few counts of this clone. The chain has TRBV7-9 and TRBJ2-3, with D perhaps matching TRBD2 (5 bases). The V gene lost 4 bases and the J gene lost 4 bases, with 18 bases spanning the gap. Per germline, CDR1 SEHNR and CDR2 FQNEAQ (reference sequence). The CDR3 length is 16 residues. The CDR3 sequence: CASSSGLNMPSDTQYF. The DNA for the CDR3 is TGTGCCAGCAGCTCCGGACTCAATATGCCCTCAGATACGCAGTATTTT.